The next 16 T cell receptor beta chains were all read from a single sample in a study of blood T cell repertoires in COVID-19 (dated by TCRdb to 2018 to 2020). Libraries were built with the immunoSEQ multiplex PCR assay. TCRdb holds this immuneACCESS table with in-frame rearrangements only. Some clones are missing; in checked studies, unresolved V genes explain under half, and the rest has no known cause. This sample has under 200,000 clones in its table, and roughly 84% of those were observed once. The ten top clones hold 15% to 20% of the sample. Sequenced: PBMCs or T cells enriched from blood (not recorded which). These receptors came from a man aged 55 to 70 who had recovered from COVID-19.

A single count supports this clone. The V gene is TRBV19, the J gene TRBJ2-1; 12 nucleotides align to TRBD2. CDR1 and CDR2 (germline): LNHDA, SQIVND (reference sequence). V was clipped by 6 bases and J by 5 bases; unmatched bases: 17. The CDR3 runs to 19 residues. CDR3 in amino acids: CASSQRGLAGGPRDNEQFF. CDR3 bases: TGTGCCAGTAGCCAGAGAGGTCTAGCGGGAGGGCCTAGGGACAATGAGCAGTTCTTC.

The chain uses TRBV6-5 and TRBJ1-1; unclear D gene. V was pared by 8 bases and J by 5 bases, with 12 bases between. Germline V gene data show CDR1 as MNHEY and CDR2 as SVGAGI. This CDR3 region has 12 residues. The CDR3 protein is CASGREATEAFF. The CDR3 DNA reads TGTGCCAGCGGGAGGGAAGCAACTGAAGCTTTCTTT.

Written as DNA, the CDR3 is TGTGCCAGCAGTTACTGGTGGAGTAACAGGGGCTACACCTTC. Translation gives CASSYWWSNRGYTF. The chain has TRBV6-5 and TRBJ1-2; the D gene is possibly TRBD1 (5 bases). V was shortened by 1 base and J by 8 bases, with 14 bases between the two germline ends. The germline V gene encodes CDR1 MNHEY and CDR2 SVGAGI. The CDR3 sequence is 14 residues long.

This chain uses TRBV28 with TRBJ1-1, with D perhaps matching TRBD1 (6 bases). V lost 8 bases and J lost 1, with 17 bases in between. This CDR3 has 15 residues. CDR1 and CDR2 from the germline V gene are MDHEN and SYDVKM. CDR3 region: CASYYRVDRNTEAFF. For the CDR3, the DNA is TGTGCCAGCTACTACAGGGTTGACAGGAACACTGAAGCTTTCTTT.

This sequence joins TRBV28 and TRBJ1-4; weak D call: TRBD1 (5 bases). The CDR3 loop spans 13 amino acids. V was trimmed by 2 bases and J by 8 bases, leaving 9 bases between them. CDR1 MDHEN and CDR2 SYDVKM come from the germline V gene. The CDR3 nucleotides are TGTGCCAGCAGTTTAGGGGGGGACGAAAAACTGTTTTTT. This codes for CASSLGGDEKLFF.

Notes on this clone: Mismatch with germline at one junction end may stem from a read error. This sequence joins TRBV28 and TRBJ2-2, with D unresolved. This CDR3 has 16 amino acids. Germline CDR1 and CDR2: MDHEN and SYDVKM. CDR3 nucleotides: TGTGCCAGCAATTTAGACAAACTCGAGAACACCGGGGAGCTGTTTTTT. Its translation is CASNLDKLENTGELFF.

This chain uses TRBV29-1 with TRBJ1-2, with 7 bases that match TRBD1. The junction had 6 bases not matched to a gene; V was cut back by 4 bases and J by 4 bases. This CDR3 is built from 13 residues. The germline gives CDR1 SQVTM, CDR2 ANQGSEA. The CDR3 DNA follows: TGCAGCGTTGCTCGACAGGGTACCTATGGCTACACCTTC. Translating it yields CSVARQGTYGYTF.

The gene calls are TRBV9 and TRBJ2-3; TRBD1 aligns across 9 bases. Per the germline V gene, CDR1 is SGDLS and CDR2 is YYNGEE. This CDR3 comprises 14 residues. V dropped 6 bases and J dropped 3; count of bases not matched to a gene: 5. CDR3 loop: CASKGTGRTDTQYF. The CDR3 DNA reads TGTGCCAGCAAGGGGACAGGGAGGACAGATACGCAGTATTTT.

CDR3 in amino acids: CASSPTQGIGNGYTF. CDR3 DNA: TGTGCCAGCAGTCCCACACAGGGAATAGGGAATGGCTACACCTTC. The chain is built from TRBV27 and TRBJ1-2, with D tentatively TRBD1 (6 bases). The germline V and J ends were trimmed by 5 bases and 6 bases, with 19 bases remaining between them. Germline loops: CDR1 MNHEY, CDR2 SMNVEV (reference sequence). This CDR3 contains 15 residues.

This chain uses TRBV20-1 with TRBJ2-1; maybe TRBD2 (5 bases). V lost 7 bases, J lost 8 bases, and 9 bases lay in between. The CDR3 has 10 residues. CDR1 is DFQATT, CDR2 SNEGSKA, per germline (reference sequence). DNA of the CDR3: TGCAGTGGGGCGAGGGATGAGCAGTTCTTC. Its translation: CSGARDEQFF.

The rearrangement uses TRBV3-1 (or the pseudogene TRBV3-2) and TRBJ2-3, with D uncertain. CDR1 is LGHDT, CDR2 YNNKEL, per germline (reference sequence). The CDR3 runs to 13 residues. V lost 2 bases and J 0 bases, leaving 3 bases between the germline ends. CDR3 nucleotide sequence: TGTGCCAGCAGCCAACTCAGCACAGATACGCAGTATTTT. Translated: CASSQLSTDTQYF.

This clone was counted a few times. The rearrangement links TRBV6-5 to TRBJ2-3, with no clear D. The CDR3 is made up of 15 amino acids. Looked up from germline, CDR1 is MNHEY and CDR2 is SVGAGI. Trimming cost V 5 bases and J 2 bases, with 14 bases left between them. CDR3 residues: CASSTSSPPTDTQYF. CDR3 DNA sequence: TGTGCCAGCAGTACCAGTTCACCCCCCACAGATACGCAGTATTTT.

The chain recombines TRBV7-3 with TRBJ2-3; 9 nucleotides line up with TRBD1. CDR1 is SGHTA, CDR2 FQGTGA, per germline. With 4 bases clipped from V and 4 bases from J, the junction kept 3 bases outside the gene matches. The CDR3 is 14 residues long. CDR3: CASSSGQGADTQYF. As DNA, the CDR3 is TGTGCCAGCAGCTCGGGACAGGGTGCAGATACGCAGTATTTT.

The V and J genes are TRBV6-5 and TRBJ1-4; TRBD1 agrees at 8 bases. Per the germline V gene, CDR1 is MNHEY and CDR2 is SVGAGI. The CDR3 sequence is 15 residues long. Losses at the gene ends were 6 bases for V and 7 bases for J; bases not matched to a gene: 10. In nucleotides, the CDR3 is TGTGCCAGCAGGGCAGGGGGCAGAGTAGGTGAAAAACTGTTTTTT. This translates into CASRAGGRVGEKLFF.

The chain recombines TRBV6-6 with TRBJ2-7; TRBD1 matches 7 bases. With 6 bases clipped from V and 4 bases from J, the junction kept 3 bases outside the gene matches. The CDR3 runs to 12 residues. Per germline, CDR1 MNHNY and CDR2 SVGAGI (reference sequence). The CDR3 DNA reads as TGTGCCAGCAGCACACAGGGGTACGAGCAGTACTTC. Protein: CASSTQGYEQYF.

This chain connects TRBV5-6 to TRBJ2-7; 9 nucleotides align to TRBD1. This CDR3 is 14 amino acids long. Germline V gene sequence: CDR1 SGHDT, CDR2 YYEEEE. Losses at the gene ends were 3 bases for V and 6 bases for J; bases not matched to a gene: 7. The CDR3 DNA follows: TGTGCCAGCAGCTCGACAGGGGGTGGATTCGAGCAGTACTTC. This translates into CASSSTGGGFEQYF.